A single sample is the source of the 8 T cell receptor beta chains below, sequenced in a study of shared clonotypes between healthy human individuals. Sequencing used immunoSEQ multiplex PCR; TCRdb keeps in-frame clones, though not all of them. This sample has about 450,000 clones, with around 79% found just once. The sample consisted of PBMCs. These receptors all come from a woman aged 40-49 years in good health. Some clones in this sample may be carry-over from other donors' samples.

V and J are TRBV6-1 and TRBJ1-1; 7 bases agree with TRBD1. The CDR3 has 14 residues. The trim removed 6 bases at V and 3 bases at J, leaving 7 bases unmatched. CDR1 MNHNS and CDR2 SASEGT come from the germline V gene. CDR3 amino acids: CASRETGVYTEAFF. The CDR3, as DNA: TGTGCCAGCAGAGAAACAGGGGTATACACTGAAGCTTTCTTT.

CDR3 region: CASSPSSGRSYEQYF. CDR3 DNA sequence: TGTGCCAGCAGTCCATCTAGCGGACGCTCCTACGAGCAGTACTTC. The chain links TRBV6-1 to TRBJ2-7; 7 bases map to TRBD2. In germline, CDR1 is MNHNS, CDR2 SASEGT. V trimming: 5 bases; J trimming: 0 bases; junction bases outside the gene matches: 7. CDR3 length equals 15 residues.

The gene calls are TRBV18 and TRBJ1-1, with D unresolved. The germline V and J ends were trimmed by 3 bases and 4 bases, with 15 bases remaining between them. The CDR3 contains 15 residues. The V gene's germline CDR1 is KGHSH and CDR2 LQKENI. In nucleotides, the CDR3 is TGTGCCAGCTCACCGCCCTCTCTACTAGTCACTGAAGCTTTCTTT. Its translation: CASSPPSLLVTEAFF. The full variable domain, its missing parts supplied by reference TRBV18 and TRBJ1-1, is NAGVMQNPRHLVRRRGQEARLRCSPMKGHSHVYWYRQLPEEGLKFMVYLQKENIIDESGMPKERFSAEFPKEGPSILRIQQVVRGDSAAYFCASSPPSLLVTEAFFGQGTRLTVV.

In this sample, this clone turned up many times. This CDR3 reads CASSGTGFFVSTEAFF. The CDR3 bases are TGTGCCAGCAGCGGGACAGGGTTTTTCGTCAGCACTGAAGCTTTCTTT. The chain joins TRBV2 to TRBJ1-1; 9 bases line up with TRBD1. Per germline, CDR1 SNHLY and CDR2 FYNNEI. V gave up 6 bases and J gave up 4 bases; unmatched junction bases: 12. CDR3 length: 16 residues.

The chain is built from TRBV7-9 and TRBJ2-1; TRBD2 matches at 8 bases. Per the germline V gene, CDR1 is SEHNR and CDR2 is FQNEAQ (reference sequence). The CDR3 is 15 residues long. The J segment lost 6 bases and the V segment lost 10 bases, leaving 14 bases of the junction unmatched. Here the CDR3 DNA reads TGTGCCACCCCCCACGACGGGAGGGGGATCAATGAGCAGTTCTTC. This encodes CATPHDGRGINEQFF. Full variable domain (rest looked up from reference TRBV7-9 and TRBJ2-1): DTGVSQNPRHKITKRGQNVTFRCDPISEHNRLYWYRQTLGQGPEFLTYFQNEAQLEKSRLLSDRFSAERPKGSFSTLEIQRTEQGDSAMYLCATPHDGRGINEQFFGPGTRLTVL.

The gene calls are TRBV6-4 and TRBJ2-1; D gene ambiguous. From germline, CDR1 is MRHNA and CDR2 SNTAGT. V shed 5 bases and J shed 0 bases, with 11 bases lying between them. There are 15 residues in the CDR3. CDR3 protein: CASSLGRSSYNEQFF. The CDR3 nucleotides are TGTGCCAGCAGTCTAGGACGGAGCTCCTACAATGAGCAGTTCTTC.

The chain links TRBV6-5 to TRBJ2-1; D gene unclear. CDR1 and CDR2 from the germline V gene are MNHEY and SVGAGI. This CDR3 region has 14 residues. Trimming took off 5 bases at V and 12 bases at J, with 20 bases between the two ends. The CDR3 sequence is CASSNNRRIQAQFF. The CDR3 region has the DNA TGTGCCAGCAGTAATAATCGACGGATTCAGGCGCAGTTCTTC.

The chain recombines TRBV2 with TRBJ2-7; 12 nucleotides align to TRBD1. Germline-derived CDR1 and CDR2 are SNHLY and FYNNEI. After removal of 3 bases from V and 9 bases from J, the junction contained 9 bases not matched to a gene. The CDR3 has 15 amino acids. The CDR3 nucleotides are TGTGCCAGCAGTGAGGGACAGGGGGCGGCTGGGGTGCAGTACTTC. Protein: CASSEGQGAAGVQYF.